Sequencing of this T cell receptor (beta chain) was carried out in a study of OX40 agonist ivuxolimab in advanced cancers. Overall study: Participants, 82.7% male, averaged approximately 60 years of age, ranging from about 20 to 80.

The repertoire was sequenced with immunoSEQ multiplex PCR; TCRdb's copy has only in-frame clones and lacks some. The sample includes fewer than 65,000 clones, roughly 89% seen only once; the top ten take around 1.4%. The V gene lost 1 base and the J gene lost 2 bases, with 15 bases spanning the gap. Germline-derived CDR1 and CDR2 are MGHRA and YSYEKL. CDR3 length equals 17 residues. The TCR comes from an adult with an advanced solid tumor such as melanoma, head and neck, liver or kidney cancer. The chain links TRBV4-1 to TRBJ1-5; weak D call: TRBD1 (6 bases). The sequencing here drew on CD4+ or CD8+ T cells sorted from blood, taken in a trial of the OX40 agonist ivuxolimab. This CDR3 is CASSQGRGANGNQPQHF. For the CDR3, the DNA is TGCGCCAGCAGCCAAGGCAGGGGCGCGAATGGCAATCAGCCCCAGCATTTT.